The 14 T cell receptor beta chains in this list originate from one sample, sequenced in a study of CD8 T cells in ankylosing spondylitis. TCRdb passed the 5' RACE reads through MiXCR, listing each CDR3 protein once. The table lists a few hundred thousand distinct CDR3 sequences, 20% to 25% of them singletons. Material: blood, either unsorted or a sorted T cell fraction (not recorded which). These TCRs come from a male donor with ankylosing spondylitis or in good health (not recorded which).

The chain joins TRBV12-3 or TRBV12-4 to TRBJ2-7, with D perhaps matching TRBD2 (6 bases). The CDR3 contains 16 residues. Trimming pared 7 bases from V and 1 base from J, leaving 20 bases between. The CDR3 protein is CASTLEGLGRSYEQYF. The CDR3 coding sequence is TGTGCCAGCACTTTGGAGGGTCTCGGCCGGTCCTACGAGCAGTACTTC.

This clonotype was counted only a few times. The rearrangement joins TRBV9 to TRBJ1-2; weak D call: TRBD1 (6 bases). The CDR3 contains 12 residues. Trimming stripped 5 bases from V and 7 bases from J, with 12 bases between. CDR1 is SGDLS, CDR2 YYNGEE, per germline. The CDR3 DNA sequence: TGTGCCAGCAGGGACAGTTTGTCTGGCTACACCTTC. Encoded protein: CASRDSLSGYTF.

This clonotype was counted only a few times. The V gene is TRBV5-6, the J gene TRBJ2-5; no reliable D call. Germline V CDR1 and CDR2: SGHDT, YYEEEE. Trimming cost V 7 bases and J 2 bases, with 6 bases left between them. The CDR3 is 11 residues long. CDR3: CASRRQETQYF. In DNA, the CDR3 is TGTGCCAGCCGACGACAAGAGACCCAGTACTTC.

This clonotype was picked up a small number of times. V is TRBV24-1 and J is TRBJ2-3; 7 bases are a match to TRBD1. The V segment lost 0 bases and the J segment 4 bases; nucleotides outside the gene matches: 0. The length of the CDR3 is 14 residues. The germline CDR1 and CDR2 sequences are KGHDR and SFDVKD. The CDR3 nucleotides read TGTGCCACCAGTGATTTGACAGGGGCAGATACGCAGTATTTT. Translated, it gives CATSDLTGADTQYF.

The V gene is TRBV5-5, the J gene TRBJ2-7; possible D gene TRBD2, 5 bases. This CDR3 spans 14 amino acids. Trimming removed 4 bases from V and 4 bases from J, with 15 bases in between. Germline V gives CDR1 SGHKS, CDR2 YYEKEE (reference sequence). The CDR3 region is CASSGGAVTYEQYF. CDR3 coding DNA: TGTGCCAGCAGCGGAGGAGCGGTTACTTACGAGCAGTACTTC.

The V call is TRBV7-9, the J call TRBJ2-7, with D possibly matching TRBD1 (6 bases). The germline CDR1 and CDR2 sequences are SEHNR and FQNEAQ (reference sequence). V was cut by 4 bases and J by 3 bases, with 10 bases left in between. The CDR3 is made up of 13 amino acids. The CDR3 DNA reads TGTGCCAGCAGCTACAGGGATCTCTACGAGCAGTACTTC. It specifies CASSYRDLYEQYF.

Here the CDR3 reads CASSVYGTRAQGSGELFF. Here the CDR3 DNA reads TGTGCCAGCAGCGTATACGGGACGAGGGCCCAAGGGTCCGGGGAGCTGTTTTTT. The V and J genes are TRBV9 and TRBJ2-2; possibly TRBD1 or TRBD2 for D (5 bases each). CDR1 is SGDLS and CDR2 is YYNGEE in the germline V gene. This CDR3 is 18 amino acids long. V dropped 1 base and J dropped 6 bases, with 22 bases sitting between them.

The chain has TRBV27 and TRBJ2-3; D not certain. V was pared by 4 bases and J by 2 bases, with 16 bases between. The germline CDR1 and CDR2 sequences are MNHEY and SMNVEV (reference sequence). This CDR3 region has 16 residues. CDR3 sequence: CASSYAETHNTDTQYF. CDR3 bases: TGTGCCAGCAGTTACGCGGAAACCCACAACACAGATACGCAGTATTTT.

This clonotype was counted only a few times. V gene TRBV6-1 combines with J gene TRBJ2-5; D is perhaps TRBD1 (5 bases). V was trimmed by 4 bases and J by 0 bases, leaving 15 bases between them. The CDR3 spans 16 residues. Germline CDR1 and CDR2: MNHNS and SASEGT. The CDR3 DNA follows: TGTGCCAGCAGTGGATCGCCTACGGACAACCAAGAGACCCAGTACTTC. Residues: CASSGSPTDNQETQYF.

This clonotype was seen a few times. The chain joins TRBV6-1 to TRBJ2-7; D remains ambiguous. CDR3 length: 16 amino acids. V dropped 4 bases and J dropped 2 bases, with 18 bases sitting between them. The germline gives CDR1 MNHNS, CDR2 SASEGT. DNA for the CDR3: TGTGCCAGCAGTGGGGGAACGTACTTAATTCCCTACGAGCAGTACTTC. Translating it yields CASSGGTYLIPYEQYF.

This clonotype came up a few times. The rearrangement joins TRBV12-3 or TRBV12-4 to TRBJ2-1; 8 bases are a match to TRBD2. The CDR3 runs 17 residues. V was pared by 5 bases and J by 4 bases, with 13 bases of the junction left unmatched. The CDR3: CASSPLGSGAVYNEQFF. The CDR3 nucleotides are TGTGCCAGCAGTCCACTGGGTAGCGGGGCCGTATACAATGAGCAGTTCTTC.

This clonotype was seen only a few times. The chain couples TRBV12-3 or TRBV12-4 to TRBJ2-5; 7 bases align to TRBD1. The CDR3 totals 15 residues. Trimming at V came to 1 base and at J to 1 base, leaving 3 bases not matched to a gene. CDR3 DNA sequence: TGTGCCAGCAGTTTAGGGGACAGTTCCCAAGAGACCCAGTACTTC. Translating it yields CASSLGDSSQETQYF.

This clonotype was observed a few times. The CDR3 nucleotides are TGTGCCAGCAGCGTAGGCCTTAGCGCCTATGAGCAGTTCTTC. Amino acid sequence: CASSVGLSAYEQFF. The chain is built from TRBV9 and TRBJ2-1; weak D call: TRBD2 (5 bases). The ends were cut back, 0 bases at V and 8 bases at J, with 12 bases in the middle. Looked up from germline, CDR1 is SGDLS and CDR2 is YYNGEE. The CDR3 has 14 amino acids.

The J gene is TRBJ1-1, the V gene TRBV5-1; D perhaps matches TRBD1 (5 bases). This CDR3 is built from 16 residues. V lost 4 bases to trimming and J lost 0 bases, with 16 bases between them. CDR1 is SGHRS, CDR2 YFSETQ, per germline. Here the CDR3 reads CASSEGPDTLNTEAFF. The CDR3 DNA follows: TGCGCCAGCAGCGAAGGCCCGGACACTTTGAACACTGAAGCTTTCTTT.